Listed here are 25 T cell receptor beta chains from one sample, sequenced in a study of T cell responses to AZD1222 COVID-19 vaccine. TCRdb's table, derived via immunoSEQ multiplex PCR, lists solely in-frame clones and lacks some. The top ten hold about 2.5% of the sample, which has fewer than 130,000 clones, approximately 90% seen once. This specimen consisted of peripheral blood, obtained 28 days after the second AZD1222 dose. These receptors originate from an adult who received the AZD1222 COVID-19 vaccine.

The chain links TRBV11-2 to TRBJ2-1; D is perhaps TRBD2 (6 bases). The V gene lost 8 bases and the J gene lost 5 bases, with 22 bases spanning the gap. The germline CDR1 and CDR2 sequences are SGHAT and FQNNGV. This CDR3 has 16 residues. CDR3 amino acids: CASSHNGGKVDNEQFF. The CDR3 DNA sequence: TGTGCCAGCTCCCACAACGGGGGTAAGGTCGACAATGAGCAGTTCTTC.

The J gene is TRBJ2-7, the V gene TRBV30, with 7 bases that match TRBD1. The CDR3 covers 14 residues. V lost 5 bases to trimming and J lost 4 bases; unmatched junction nucleotides: 11. Germline V lookup: CDR1 GTSNPN, CDR2 SVGIG (reference sequence). CDR3 in DNA: TGTGCCTGGGCGGGCCACAGGGGAAGTTACGAGCAGTACTTC. Amino acids: CAWAGHRGSYEQYF.

The genes are TRBV5-5 and TRBJ2-1, with a tentative D call TRBD1 (6 bases). This CDR3 region has 15 residues. CDR1 is SGHKS, CDR2 YYEKEE, per germline (reference sequence). V shed 0 bases and J shed 4 bases, with 11 bases lying between them. The CDR3: CASSLAGQLYNEQFF. The CDR3 region has the DNA TGTGCCAGCAGCTTGGCTGGACAGTTATACAATGAGCAGTTCTTC.

The chain employs TRBV9 and TRBJ2-1; 12 bases match TRBD2. From germline, CDR1 is SGDLS and CDR2 YYNGEE. V lost 0 bases to trimming and J lost 2 bases; unmatched junction nucleotides: 3. The CDR3 covers 17 residues. CDR3 amino acids: CASSVGASGRAYNEQFF. CDR3 sequence (DNA): TGTGCCAGCAGCGTAGGAGCTAGCGGGAGGGCCTACAATGAGCAGTTCTTC.

On this clone: The same CDR3 is also encoded by other DNA sequences in this sample. The chain uses TRBV19 and TRBJ1-5; TRBD1 is a possible D gene (5 bases). Germline loops: CDR1 LNHDA, CDR2 SQIVND (reference sequence). The V gene lost 4 bases and the J gene lost 2 bases, with 6 bases spanning the gap. The length of the CDR3 is 13 residues. The CDR3 reads CASSTGGNQPQHF. Written as DNA, the CDR3 is TGTGCCAGTAGTACGGGGGGCAATCAGCCCCAGCATTTT.

This clone was found a few times. V gene TRBV5-5 combines with J gene TRBJ1-1; D is uncertain. CDR3 length: 13 amino acids. Trimming left V 5 bases short and J 4 bases short, with 12 bases between. Germline assignment: CDR1 SGHKS and CDR2 YYEKEE (reference sequence). Here the CDR3 reads CASSSVEGTEAFF. The CDR3 DNA is TGTGCCAGCAGTTCGGTGGAGGGCACTGAAGCTTTCTTT.

This clone is a singleton in its sample. The chain carries TRBV28 and TRBJ1-3; D possibly corresponds to TRBD1 (6 bases). The germline V gene encodes CDR1 MDHEN and CDR2 SYDVKM. V was shortened by 3 bases and J by 0 bases, with 12 bases between the two germline ends. This CDR3 has 16 residues. The CDR3 region is CASSFPGQSSGNTIYF. The CDR3 DNA reads as TGTGCCAGCAGTTTCCCTGGACAGAGCTCTGGAAACACCATATATTTT.

The chain recombines TRBV28 with TRBJ2-1, with a possible D match to TRBD2 (6 bases). V lost 4 bases and J lost 0, with 13 bases in between. Germline V gene lookup returns CDR1 MDHEN and CDR2 SYDVKM. The CDR3 totals 16 residues. In DNA, the CDR3 is TGTGCCAGCAGTTCGCTCGGGAGCCCCTCCTACAATGAGCAGTTCTTC. This gives the protein CASSSLGSPSYNEQFF.

To note about this clone: The same CDR3 also results from other DNA sequences found in this sample. The chain recombines TRBV4-1 with TRBJ1-2; maybe TRBD1 (5 bases). Germline loops: CDR1 MGHRA, CDR2 YSYEKL. Trimming left V 2 bases short and J 7 bases short, with 14 bases between. CDR3 length equals 14 residues. The CDR3 bases are TGCGCCAGCAGCCAATCCCCGGGGGGAGGTGGCTACACCTTC. Translated, it gives CASSQSPGGGGYTF.

The genes are TRBV12-3 or TRBV12-4 and TRBJ1-5; D is ambiguous. Trimming removed 5 bases from V and 13 bases from J, with 9 bases in between. The CDR3 spans 10 residues. Written as DNA, the CDR3 is TGTGCCAGCAGTCCCAATGATCAGCATTTT. The encoded protein is CASSPNDQHF.

As DNA, the CDR3 is TGTGCCAGCAGTTTATGGGACAGGGACCATCAGAACACTGAAGCTTTCTTT. Protein: CASSLWDRDHQNTEAFF. V gene TRBV28 combines with J gene TRBJ1-1; 8 bases are shared with TRBD1. With V trimmed by 0 bases and J by 1 base, 7 bases remained unmatched. CDR3 size: 17 residues. Looked up from germline, CDR1 is MDHEN and CDR2 is SYDVKM.

V gene TRBV6-5 combines with J gene TRBJ1-1, with D uncertain. This CDR3 comprises 14 residues. Germline V gene sequence: CDR1 MNHEY, CDR2 SVGAGI. V lost 8 bases, J lost 2 bases, and 15 bases lay in between. The CDR3 protein is CASRATDGNTEAFF. The CDR3, as DNA: TGTGCCAGCCGGGCTACCGACGGTAACACTGAAGCTTTCTTT.

This chain joins TRBV7-3 and TRBJ1-3; D unresolved. Between the trimmed V and J ends, which lost 3 bases and 4 bases, there was a span of 7 bases. This CDR3 spans 13 amino acids. Germline V gene sequence: CDR1 SGHTA, CDR2 FQGTGA. CDR3 in DNA: TGTGCCAGCAGCTTTTCCCTCGGAAACACCATATATTTT. It codes for CASSFSLGNTIYF.

CDR3 in amino acids: CASSPRDSHQETQYF. CDR3 DNA: TGCGCCAGCAGTCCCCGGGACAGCCACCAAGAGACCCAGTACTTC. The chain combines TRBV5-1 with TRBJ2-5; 7 positions match TRBD1. CDR3 size: 15 residues. Unmatched junction bases numbered 7, after V lost 5 bases and J lost 0 bases. Germline V lookup: CDR1 SGHRS, CDR2 YFSETQ.

The chain has TRBV5-1 and TRBJ1-1; possibly TRBD1 for D (5 bases). CDR1 and CDR2 (germline): SGHRS, YFSETQ. V lost 0 bases and J 0 bases, leaving 9 bases between the germline ends. This CDR3 is 15 amino acids long. The DNA for the CDR3 is TGCGCCAGCAGCTTGGGCCCGGGGGTGAACACTGAAGCTTTCTTT. As protein: CASSLGPGVNTEAFF.

This chain links TRBV11-3 with TRBJ1-1; tentative D call: TRBD1 (6 bases). Trimming removed 6 bases from V and 3 bases from J, with 14 bases in between. The CDR3 contains 14 residues. Germline V gene sequence: CDR1 SGHNT, CDR2 YENEEA. CDR3 DNA sequence: TGTGCCAGCAGTCCGGGGGCTTTGGACACTGAAGCTTTCTTT. Translated, it gives CASSPGALDTEAFF. The whole variable domain, filled in from reference TRBV11-3 and TRBJ1-1, reads EAGVVQSPRYKIIEKKQPVAFWCNPISGHNTLYWYLQNLGQGPELLIRYENEEAVDDSQLPKDRFSAERLKGVDSTLKIQPAELGDSAVYLCASSPGALDTEAFFGQGTRLTVV.

This clone showed up just once. The rearrangement joins TRBV10-3 to TRBJ2-2; 9 bases are shared with TRBD2. From germline, CDR1 is ENHRY and CDR2 SYGVKD. CDR3 length equals 19 residues. Trimming removed 0 bases from V and 5 bases from J; junction bases left unmatched: 13. The CDR3 DNA reads as TGTGCCATCAGTGAGTCGAGTGGAGTAGCGGGAGTACGTACCGGGGAGCTGTTTTTT. Its protein product is CAISESSGVAGVRTGELFF.

This chain uses TRBV2 with TRBJ2-7; D unresolved. Trimming took 2 bases from V and 5 from J, leaving 7 bases between them. The CDR3 totals 12 residues. Germline V gene sequence: CDR1 SNHLY, CDR2 FYNNEI. The CDR3 coding sequence is TGTGCCAGCAGTGAAATTCCGCACGAGCAGTACTTC. Protein: CASSEIPHEQYF.

The chain links TRBV11-1 to TRBJ2-3, with D perhaps given as TRBD1 or TRBD2 (5 bases each). The germline gives CDR1 SGHAT, CDR2 FQDESV (reference sequence). The CDR3 loop spans 14 amino acids. V lost 3 bases to trimming and J lost 5 bases, with 12 bases between them. The CDR3 region is CASSFQGDQDTQYF. Here the CDR3 DNA reads TGTGCCAGCAGCTTCCAGGGAGATCAAGATACGCAGTATTTT.

The rearrangement joins TRBV30 to TRBJ1-1; D uncertain. Germline V gives CDR1 GTSNPN, CDR2 SVGIG (reference sequence). V was trimmed by 2 bases and J by 1 base, leaving 8 bases between them. This CDR3 is built from 13 residues. This CDR3 is CAWSRTANTEAFF. CDR3 sequence (DNA): TGTGCCTGGAGTAGGACGGCGAACACTGAAGCTTTCTTT.

This clone occurred once. This chain joins TRBV7-9 and TRBJ2-1, with a weak D call TRBD1 (6 bases). The CDR3 is 15 amino acids. From germline, CDR1 is SEHNR and CDR2 FQNEAQ (reference sequence). V lost 6 bases to trimming and J lost 1 base, with 13 bases between them. CDR3 region: CASSWTVPSYNEQFF. The CDR3 coding sequence is TGTGCCAGCAGTTGGACAGTACCATCCTACAATGAGCAGTTCTTC.

The chain links TRBV28 to TRBJ1-1, with unresolved D. The V and J ends lost 7 bases and 0 bases respectively, with 18 bases between them. Germline V CDR1 and CDR2: MDHEN, SYDVKM. This CDR3 comprises 16 residues. The CDR3 region is CASIPATASMNTEAFF. The CDR3 DNA follows: TGTGCCAGCATCCCGGCGACGGCCTCCATGAACACTGAAGCTTTCTTT.

V gene TRBV5-1 combines with J gene TRBJ2-1; 8 nucleotides agree with TRBD2. Germline V lookup: CDR1 SGHRS, CDR2 YFSETQ. J gave up 0 bases and V 3 bases, and 5 bases lay outside the gene matches. The CDR3 loop spans 16 amino acids. The CDR3: CASSWGTSGSYNEQFF. CDR3 in DNA: TGCGCCAGCAGCTGGGGCACTAGCGGCTCCTACAATGAGCAGTTCTTC.

V gene TRBV6-4 combines with J gene TRBJ1-2, with TRBD1 matching 8 bases. The CDR3 covers 14 residues. V was clipped by 5 bases and J by 2 bases; unmatched bases: 4. Germline V lookup: CDR1 MRHNA, CDR2 SNTAGT. The chain's CDR3 is CASSPRTGNYGYTF. Written as DNA, the CDR3 is TGTGCCAGCAGTCCCCGGACAGGGAACTATGGCTACACCTTC.

In this sample, this clone turned up a few times. V and J are TRBV24-1 and TRBJ2-3, with 9 nucleotides matching TRBD1. The V gene end was trimmed by 3 bases and the J gene end by 3 bases; junction bases not matched to a gene: 3. Germline V gene lookup returns CDR1 KGHDR and CDR2 SFDVKD. The CDR3 contains 15 residues. CDR3 nucleotides: TGTGCCACCAGTGATGCGGGACAGGGTACAGATACGCAGTATTTT. Amino acids: CATSDAGQGTDTQYF.